One sample yielded the 28 T cell receptor beta chains listed below, sequenced in a study of OX40 agonist ivuxolimab in advanced cancers. TCRdb's copy holds only in-frame clones and misses some; the assay was immunoSEQ multiplex PCR. This sample carries more than 45,000 clones, 70% to 90% of them seen once, and the ten largest clones take 3% to 3.5%. Here the sequenced sample was CD4+ or CD8+ T cells sorted from blood, taken in a trial of the OX40 agonist ivuxolimab. The receptors shown here come from an adult with an advanced solid tumor such as melanoma, head and neck, liver or kidney cancer.

This clone was counted between two and nine times. The V call is TRBV14, the J call TRBJ2-5, with a tentative D call TRBD1 (6 bases). Deletions cut 0 bases from V and 2 bases from J, with 19 bases between. The CDR3 totals 18 residues. Germline V gives CDR1 SGHDN, CDR2 FVKESK. The CDR3 spells CASSQEKLWTDIQETQYF. The CDR3 DNA is TGTGCCAGCAGCCAAGAGAAACTCTGGACAGACATTCAAGAGACCCAGTACTTC.

CDR3 DNA: TGTGCCAGCCGACGGACGGAGAACTCTGGGGCCAACGTCCTGACTTTC. It translates to CASRRTENSGANVLTF. The rearrangement links TRBV27 to TRBJ2-6; D not resolved. Germline V gene sequence: CDR1 MNHEY, CDR2 SMNVEV (reference sequence). The CDR3 length is 16 residues. Trimming cost V 8 bases and J 0 bases, with 14 bases left between them.

This clone was picked up one time. The V and J genes are TRBV29-1 and TRBJ2-3; tentatively, D is TRBD1 or TRBD2 (5 bases each). CDR1 is SQVTM, CDR2 ANQGSEA, per germline. The CDR3 has 15 residues. V lost 7 bases and J lost 0, with 17 bases in between. CDR3 nucleotide sequence: TGCAGCGGGTCCCAGGGACGGGTCAGCACAGATACGCAGTATTTT. It is translated as CSGSQGRVSTDTQYF.

V gene TRBV2 combines with J gene TRBJ2-3; 9 nucleotides align to TRBD1. Looked up from germline, CDR1 is SNHLY and CDR2 is FYNNEI. The CDR3 is 14 amino acids. Trimming removed 5 bases from V and 4 bases from J; junction bases left unmatched: 4. CDR3 nucleotides: TGTGCCAGCAGTCGACAGGGGGGCTCAGATACGCAGTATTTT. It translates to CASSRQGGSDTQYF.

V gene TRBV10-3 combines with J gene TRBJ2-1, with 8 bases aligning to TRBD1. The CDR3 has 15 residues. The V and J ends lost 4 bases and 3 bases, in that order; junction bases with no gene match: 5. Germline-derived CDR1 and CDR2 are ENHRY and SYGVKD. CDR3 nucleotides: TGTGCCATCAGTGCGGGGACAGGCGTCTACAATGAGCAGTTCTTC. Translation gives CAISAGTGVYNEQFF.

V is TRBV14 and J is TRBJ1-1; D remains unclear. Trimming left V 3 bases short and J 4 bases short, with 12 bases between. This CDR3 is 14 amino acids long. In germline, CDR1 is SGHDN, CDR2 FVKESK. CDR3 in amino acids: CASSHPTESTEAFF. The CDR3 DNA sequence: TGTGCCAGCAGCCATCCGACTGAAAGCACTGAAGCTTTCTTT.

V and J are TRBV5-8 and TRBJ1-6, with 10 bases matching TRBD1. CDR1 and CDR2 (germline): SGHTS, YDEGEE. The V segment lost 4 bases and the J segment 13 bases; nucleotides outside the gene matches: 8. CDR3 length equals 14 residues. CDR3 amino acids: CASSQRTGGRPLHF. In nucleotides, the CDR3 is TGTGCCAGCAGCCAGAGGACAGGGGGGAGGCCCCTCCACTTT.

CDR3 sequence (DNA): TGCGCCAGCAGCAGGTCGACAGAGGACTACGAGCAGTACTTC. Translated: CASSRSTEDYEQYF. The V call is TRBV5-1, the J call TRBJ2-7, with D perhaps matching TRBD1 (5 bases). V was pared by 4 bases and J by 3 bases, with 14 bases between. Germline CDR1 SGHRS, CDR2 YFSETQ. The CDR3 length is 14 residues.

This clone appeared a single time. V gene TRBV28 combines with J gene TRBJ2-3; tentative D call: TRBD1 (6 bases). V lost 6 bases and J 0 bases, leaving 16 bases between the germline ends. Germline lookup yields CDR1 MDHEN and CDR2 SYDVKM. The CDR3 contains 16 residues. CDR3 sequence: CASSLGAVSSTDTQYF. The DNA of the CDR3 is TGTGCCAGCAGCTTGGGGGCAGTTTCTAGCACAGATACGCAGTATTTT.

The chain employs TRBV28 and TRBJ1-5; D is unresolved. V was shortened by 5 bases and J by 9 bases, with 11 bases between the two germline ends. Germline assignment: CDR1 MDHEN and CDR2 SYDVKM. The length of the CDR3 is 12 residues. CDR3 sequence reads: CASSVTWGPQHF. For the CDR3, the DNA is TGTGCCAGCAGTGTCACATGGGGGCCCCAGCATTTT.

The chain has TRBV9 and TRBJ1-1; 7 nucleotides agree with TRBD1. The ends lost 2 bases at V and 3 bases at J; junction bases unmatched: 1. Germline assignment: CDR1 SGDLS and CDR2 YYNGEE. The CDR3 has 13 amino acids. CDR3 nucleotide sequence: TGTGCCAGCAGCGTGACAGGGTACACTGAAGCTTTCTTT. Translated, it gives CASSVTGYTEAFF.

The gene calls are TRBV28 and TRBJ1-6; D is possibly TRBD1 (5 bases). The germline gives CDR1 MDHEN, CDR2 SYDVKM. Between the trimmed V and J ends, which lost 5 bases and 5 bases, there was a span of 13 bases. The CDR3 has 15 residues. The CDR3 is CASSPPQANNSPLHF. The DNA for the CDR3 is TGTGCCAGCAGTCCACCACAGGCAAATAATTCACCCCTCCACTTT.

The gene calls are TRBV5-1 and TRBJ1-1; a possible D gene is TRBD1 (6 bases). This CDR3 is built from 13 residues. In germline, CDR1 is SGHRS, CDR2 YFSETQ. Trimming cost V 0 bases and J 3 bases, with 6 bases left between them. This CDR3 is CASSLDRDTEAFF. DNA of the CDR3: TGCGCCAGCAGCTTGGACAGGGACACTGAAGCTTTCTTT.

The chain carries TRBV6-1 and TRBJ1-5, with D perhaps TRBD1 (5 bases). Looked up from germline, CDR1 is MNHNS and CDR2 is SASEGT. CDR3 length: 15 residues. The ends were cut back, 3 bases at V and 3 bases at J, with 12 bases in the middle. The CDR3: CASSEYGGLNQPQHF. The CDR3 coding sequence is TGTGCCAGCAGTGAGTACGGGGGTCTCAATCAGCCCCAGCATTTT.

V gene TRBV7-9 combines with J gene TRBJ1-2; D is unresolved. This CDR3 spans 13 amino acids. Trimming pared 7 bases from V and 3 bases from J, leaving 12 bases between. Germline CDR1 and CDR2: SEHNR and FQNEAQ (reference sequence). The CDR3 reads CASTYGVDYGYTF. Written as DNA, the CDR3 is TGTGCCAGCACTTACGGGGTGGACTATGGCTACACCTTC.

V usage is TRBV6-1 and J usage is TRBJ2-2; 7 bases match TRBD2. Germline loops: CDR1 MNHNS, CDR2 SASEGT. The CDR3 is made up of 15 amino acids. With V trimmed by 4 bases and J by 1 base, 3 bases remained unmatched. The CDR3 protein is CASSVASGNTGELFF. The CDR3 DNA sequence: TGTGCCAGCAGTGTCGCTAGCGGGAACACCGGGGAGCTGTTTTTT.

The V gene is TRBV28, the J gene TRBJ1-1; D uncertain. The CDR3 has 15 residues. Looked up from germline, CDR1 is MDHEN and CDR2 is SYDVKM. V shed 2 bases and J shed 4 bases, with 14 bases lying between them. DNA of the CDR3: TGTGCCAGCAGTTTAGAGGGTTCCGGGAGCACTGAAGCTTTCTTT. It is translated as CASSLEGSGSTEAFF.

As to this clone: At one end the junction does not follow the germline gene, possibly because of a read error. The chain joins TRBV7-7 to TRBJ2-5; TRBD2 aligns across 14 bases. The CDR3 is 17 amino acids. Germline values: CDR1 SSHAT, CDR2 FNYEAQ (reference sequence). The CDR3 sequence is CASSKGTSGGRGETQYF. The CDR3 region has the DNA TGTGCTAGCAGCAAGGGGACTAGCGGGGGCAGAGGAGAGACCCAGTACTTC.

V is TRBV12-5 and J is TRBJ1-2, with D possibly matching TRBD1 (5 bases). Germline V gene sequence: CDR1 LGHNT, CDR2 FRNRAP. This CDR3 contains 17 residues. V was clipped by 0 bases and J by 4 bases, with 18 bases between them. The chain's CDR3 is CASGLVLGGRPFYGYTF. CDR3 coding DNA: TGTGCTAGTGGTTTGGTACTGGGGGGTCGGCCCTTCTATGGCTACACCTTC.

This chain connects TRBV6-6 to TRBJ1-3; 7 nucleotides match TRBD1. CDR3 size: 16 residues. CDR1 and CDR2 (germline): MNHNY, SVGAGI (reference sequence). V was pared by 0 bases and J by 0 bases, with 2 bases of the junction left unmatched. The CDR3 DNA reads TGTGCCAGCAGTTACTCGGGACAGATCTCTGGAAACACCATATATTTT. Translating gives CASSYSGQISGNTIYF.

The chain carries TRBV5-1 and TRBJ1-1; 8 bases agree with TRBD1. With 4 bases clipped from V and 4 bases from J, the junction kept 12 bases outside the gene matches. The V gene's germline CDR1 is SGHRS and CDR2 YFSETQ. This CDR3 has 16 amino acids. The CDR3 sequence is CASSLLPPGQATEAFF. CDR3 DNA sequence: TGCGCCAGCAGCCTACTTCCTCCGGGACAGGCCACTGAAGCTTTCTTT. Variable domain in full (rest from reference TRBV5-1 and TRBJ1-1): KAGVTQTPRYLIKTRGQQVTLSCSPISGHRSVSWYQQTPGQGLQFLFEYFSETQRNKGNFPGRFSGRQFSNSRSEMNVSTLELGDSALYLCASSLLPPGQATEAFFGQGTRLTVV.

The rearrangement joins TRBV10-2 to TRBJ2-1, with 13 bases aligning to TRBD2. Germline CDR1 reads WSHSY; CDR2 reads SAAADI. This CDR3 contains 15 residues. With 4 bases clipped from V and 5 bases from J, the junction kept 2 bases outside the gene matches. The CDR3 is CASSATSGGNNEQFF. The CDR3 nucleotides read TGCGCCAGCAGTGCGACTAGCGGGGGGAACAATGAGCAGTTCTTC.

This clone occurred a few times. The V call is TRBV7-3, the J call TRBJ2-3, with 7 bases fitting TRBD1. Germline CDR1 and CDR2: SGHTA and FQGTGA. The CDR3 is 14 residues long. V dropped 4 bases and J dropped 2; count of bases not matched to a gene: 3. The CDR3 nucleotides are TGTGCCAGCAGCTCAGGGGGAGTCACAGATACGCAGTATTTT. It yields the protein CASSSGGVTDTQYF.

CDR3 residues: CASSISGTGSSYNEQFF. In DNA, the CDR3 is TGTGCCAGTAGTATATCCGGGACAGGGAGCTCCTACAATGAGCAGTTCTTC. The V and J genes are TRBV19 and TRBJ2-1; TRBD1 agrees at 9 bases. J was trimmed by 0 bases and V by 2 bases; bases with no gene match: 5. Germline CDR1 reads LNHDA; CDR2 reads SQIVND (reference sequence). This CDR3 has 17 residues.

The chain links TRBV5-1 to TRBJ2-3; TRBD2 matches at 10 bases. J was trimmed by 6 bases and V by 4 bases; bases with no gene match: 8. Per germline, CDR1 SGHRS and CDR2 YFSETQ. The length of the CDR3 is 15 residues. The CDR3 is CASSTSGGAGDTQYF. CDR3 bases: TGCGCCAGCAGCACGAGCGGGGGGGCCGGGGATACGCAGTATTTT.

This rearrangement joins TRBV7-2 to TRBJ2-7, with 9 bases that match TRBD2. The CDR3 has 15 amino acids. Germline values: CDR1 SGHTA, CDR2 FQGNSA. V trimming: 3 bases; J trimming: 2 bases; junction bases outside the gene matches: 5. CDR3 in DNA: TGTGCCAGCAGCTTCCTAGCGGGGTCCACCTACGAGCAGTACTTC. This sequence encodes CASSFLAGSTYEQYF.

The chain couples TRBV7-9 to TRBJ1-4; D remains unclear. The V gene lost 5 bases and the J gene lost 4 bases, with 8 bases spanning the gap. CDR1 and CDR2 from the germline V gene are SEHNR and FQNEAQ (reference sequence). The CDR3 contains 13 residues. CDR3: CASSPEHNEKLFF. CDR3 DNA sequence: TGTGCCAGCAGCCCAGAGCATAATGAAAAACTGTTTTTT.

This chain joins TRBV4-1 and TRBJ1-3; D ambiguous. The CDR3 loop spans 19 amino acids. Germline V lookup: CDR1 MGHRA, CDR2 YSYEKL. Trimming stripped 0 bases from V and 4 bases from J, with 22 bases between. CDR3 nucleotide sequence: TGCGCCAGCAGCCAAGATCCGGGATTGGAGGGCGCCGGGGGAAACACCATATATTTT. Protein product: CASSQDPGLEGAGGNTIYF.